The rows below give T cell receptor beta chains drawn from one sample of a study of T-cell memory formation after mild COVID-19. Each CDR3 protein is one row after TCRdb ran MiXCR on the 5' RACE reads. The sample shows some 120,000 distinct CDR3 sequences, about 15% of them seen only once. The sequencing input was PBMCs or a T cell subset sorted from them (not recorded which). The receptors originated from a man aged 18 to 29 who had mild COVID-19 (a few samples of this study predate the infection). Cell type and time point are not known. CDR3s include the opening cysteine and the closing phenylalanine or tryptophan. Each record gives: D gene, clone size, J gene, V gene, CDR3 protein, CDR3 DNA. The D gene is left open where the match is weak. Clone size appears in some rows only: once, few, many, or a class for an expanded clone.

d_gene: .; abundance: .; j_gene: TRBJ2-7; v_gene: TRBV5-4; CDR3aa: CASSLGEIYEQYF; CDR3nt: TGTGCCAGCAGCCTCGGGGAAATCTACGAGCAGTACTTC
d_gene: .; abundance: few; j_gene: TRBJ2-5; v_gene: TRBV6-5; CDR3aa: CASRLGWQETQYF; CDR3nt: TGTGCCAGCAGACTAGGATGGCAAGAGACCCAGTACTTC
d_gene: TRBD2; abundance: few; j_gene: TRBJ2-3; v_gene: TRBV10-3; CDR3aa: CAISGLAGITDTQYF; CDR3nt: TGTGCCATCAGTGGACTAGCGGGTATCACAGATACGCAGTATTTT
d_gene: .; abundance: many; j_gene: TRBJ1-5; v_gene: TRBV7-2; CDR3aa: CASSLNRDQPQHF; CDR3nt: TGTGCCAGCAGCTTAAACAGGGACCAGCCCCAGCATTTT
d_gene: .; abundance: few; j_gene: TRBJ2-7; v_gene: TRBV7-2; CDR3aa: CASSLSGRVGEQYF; CDR3nt: TGTGCCAGCTCCCTCTCGGGGCGGGTGGGCGAGCAGTACTTC
d_gene: .; abundance: .; j_gene: TRBJ2-7; v_gene: TRBV20-1; CDR3aa: CSARGGYWGSYEQYF; CDR3nt: TGCAGTGCCCGAGGGGGATACTGGGGCTCCTACGAGCAGTACTTC
d_gene: TRBD2; abundance: many; j_gene: TRBJ2-4; v_gene: TRBV2; CDR3aa: CASSDLGLAARAKNIQYF; CDR3nt: TGTGCCAGCAGTGATTTGGGACTAGCGGCTAGAGCCAAAAACATTCAGTACTTC
d_gene: .; abundance: few; j_gene: TRBJ2-3; v_gene: TRBV24-1; CDR3aa: CATSDYSTDTQYF; CDR3nt: TGTGCCACCAGTGATTACAGCACAGATACGCAGTATTTT
d_gene: TRBD1; abundance: few; j_gene: TRBJ2-3; v_gene: TRBV5-1; CDR3aa: CASSLVGQAGTDTQYF; CDR3nt: TGCGCCAGCAGCTTGGTTGGACAGGCGGGCACAGATACGCAGTATTTT
d_gene: .; abundance: .; j_gene: TRBJ1-2; v_gene: TRBV12-3/TRBV12-4; CDR3aa: CASSPYEDANYGYTF; CDR3nt: TGTGCCAGCAGTCCCTATGAGGATGCTAACTATGGCTACACCTTC
d_gene: .; abundance: .; j_gene: TRBJ1-2; v_gene: TRBV7-9; CDR3aa: CASGTEGYTF; CDR3nt: TGTGCCAGCGGAACGGAGGGCTACACCTTC
d_gene: .; abundance: few; j_gene: TRBJ1-1; v_gene: TRBV3-1; CDR3aa: CASSTDGDTEAFF; CDR3nt: TGTGCCAGCAGCACAGACGGGGACACTGAAGCTTTCTTT
d_gene: .; abundance: .; j_gene: TRBJ2-3; v_gene: TRBV20-1; CDR3aa: CSATKNGRGTDTQYF; CDR3nt: TGCAGTGCAACCAAGAACGGGCGGGGCACAGATACGCAGTATTTT
d_gene: TRBD2; abundance: few; j_gene: TRBJ2-1; v_gene: TRBV4-1; CDR3aa: CASSHPMTGTSGNEQFF; CDR3nt: TGCGCCAGCAGCCACCCCATGACAGGGACTAGCGGGAATGAGCAGTTCTTC
d_gene: TRBD2; abundance: many; j_gene: TRBJ2-7; v_gene: TRBV12-3/TRBV12-4; CDR3aa: CASSLTSGEYEQYF; CDR3nt: TGTGCCAGCAGTTTAACTAGCGGGGAATACGAGCAGTACTTC
d_gene: .; abundance: many; j_gene: TRBJ2-1; v_gene: TRBV7-9; CDR3aa: CASSFWGLDNEQFF; CDR3nt: TGTGCCAGCAGCTTTTGGGGTTTGGACAATGAGCAGTTCTTC
d_gene: TRBD1; abundance: few; j_gene: TRBJ2-4; v_gene: TRBV29-1; CDR3aa: CSVVTQGDIQYF; CDR3nt: TGCAGCGTTGTGACACAGGGGGACATTCAGTACTTC
d_gene: TRBD1; abundance: many; j_gene: TRBJ2-7; v_gene: TRBV7-2; CDR3aa: CASSSLGQGFSYEQYF; CDR3nt: TGTGCCAGCAGCAGCTTGGGACAGGGTTTCTCCTACGAGCAGTACTTC
d_gene: .; abundance: few; j_gene: TRBJ2-3; v_gene: TRBV10-1; CDR3aa: CASGRGDLLPYTQYF; CDR3nt: TGCGCCAGCGGACGAGGGGACCTGTTGCCTTATACGCAGTATTTT
d_gene: .; abundance: .; j_gene: TRBJ2-3; v_gene: TRBV7-2; CDR3aa: CASSLRTVTLGDTQYF; CDR3nt: TGTGCCAGCAGCCTCAGGACGGTCACCTTGGGAGATACGCAGTATTTT
d_gene: .; abundance: many; j_gene: TRBJ2-7; v_gene: TRBV6-1; CDR3aa: CASSPVAYEQYF; CDR3nt: TGTGCCAGCAGTCCAGTCGCCTACGAGCAGTACTTC
d_gene: .; abundance: .; j_gene: TRBJ2-7; v_gene: TRBV7-9; CDR3aa: CASSSDRDFSYEQYF; CDR3nt: TGTGCCAGCAGTTCTGACAGGGACTTCTCCTACGAGCAGTACTTC
d_gene: .; abundance: .; j_gene: TRBJ1-6; v_gene: TRBV12-3/TRBV12-4; CDR3aa: CASSSQGGSPLHF; CDR3nt: TGTGCCAGCAGTAGCCAGGGTGGCTCACCCCTCCACTTT
d_gene: .; abundance: few; j_gene: TRBJ2-1; v_gene: TRBV7-2; CDR3aa: CASSTQGSNEQFF; CDR3nt: TGTGCCAGCAGCACACAGGGTTCCAATGAGCAGTTCTTC
d_gene: TRBD1; abundance: few; j_gene: TRBJ2-6; v_gene: TRBV5-1; CDR3aa: CASSSRDSTNVLTF; CDR3nt: TGCGCCAGCAGCTCCCGGGACAGCACCAACGTCCTGACTTTC
d_gene: TRBD1; abundance: few; j_gene: TRBJ1-2; v_gene: TRBV7-2; CDR3aa: CASSLAAGQGGSYTF; CDR3nt: TGTGCCAGCAGCTTAGCTGCCGGACAGGGCGGAAGCTACACCTTC
d_gene: .; abundance: .; j_gene: TRBJ2-7; v_gene: TRBV5-1; CDR3aa: CASSSGPLGEQYF; CDR3nt: TGCGCCAGCAGCTCGGGACCCCTGGGGGAGCAGTACTTC
d_gene: TRBD1; abundance: .; j_gene: TRBJ2-1; v_gene: TRBV29-1; CDR3aa: CSVVGQGYDEQFF; CDR3nt: TGCAGCGTTGTGGGACAGGGATACGATGAGCAGTTCTTC
d_gene: TRBD2; abundance: few; j_gene: TRBJ2-3; v_gene: TRBV7-3; CDR3aa: CASSLTSGGAQDTQYF; CDR3nt: TGTGCCAGCAGCCTAACTAGCGGGGGGGCCCAAGATACGCAGTATTTT
d_gene: TRBD1; abundance: few; j_gene: TRBJ2-4; v_gene: TRBV11-3; CDR3aa: CASSRDSGIQYF; CDR3nt: TGTGCCAGCAGCCGGGACAGTGGGATTCAGTACTTC
d_gene: .; abundance: few; j_gene: TRBJ1-1; v_gene: TRBV2; CDR3aa: CASSMTELNTEAFF; CDR3nt: TGTGCCAGCAGTATGACAGAATTGAACACTGAAGCTTTCTTT
d_gene: .; abundance: .; j_gene: TRBJ2-7; v_gene: TRBV6-5; CDR3aa: CASTNRGATYEQYF; CDR3nt: TGTGCCAGCACCAACCGGGGGGCAACCTACGAGCAGTACTTC
d_gene: TRBD2; abundance: .; j_gene: TRBJ2-3; v_gene: TRBV20-1; CDR3aa: CSAMSIAGGPVPDTQYF; CDR3nt: TGCAGTGCAATGAGTATAGCGGGGGGGCCGGTACCAGATACGCAGTATTTT
d_gene: TRBD1; abundance: few; j_gene: TRBJ1-3; v_gene: TRBV3-1; CDR3aa: CASRRTGGLVNTIYF; CDR3nt: TGTGCCAGCAGACGGACAGGCGGTCTCGTAAACACCATATATTTT
d_gene: TRBD1; abundance: few; j_gene: TRBJ1-6; v_gene: TRBV11-1; CDR3aa: CASSRDSRNSPLHF; CDR3nt: TGTGCCAGCAGCCGGGACAGCAGAAATTCACCCCTCCACTTT
d_gene: TRBD1; abundance: .; j_gene: TRBJ1-5; v_gene: TRBV7-2; CDR3aa: CASSLWTGLNQPQHF; CDR3nt: TGTGCCAGCAGCCTATGGACAGGACTCAATCAGCCCCAGCATTTT
d_gene: TRBD2; abundance: few; j_gene: TRBJ2-5; v_gene: TRBV3-1; CDR3aa: CASSQLPRGGKETQYF; CDR3nt: TGTGCCAGCAGCCAGTTGCCCCGGGGGGGGAAAGAGACCCAGTACTTC
d_gene: .; abundance: few; j_gene: TRBJ1-3; v_gene: TRBV20-1; CDR3aa: CSAPEGHGRTIYF; CDR3nt: TGCAGTGCACCCGAGGGACACGGACGAACCATATATTTT
d_gene: TRBD2; abundance: .; j_gene: TRBJ2-2; v_gene: TRBV2; CDR3aa: CASSEEGLGTGELFF; CDR3nt: TGTGCCAGCAGTGAAGAGGGACTAGGCACCGGGGAGCTGTTTTTT
d_gene: .; abundance: .; j_gene: TRBJ1-2; v_gene: TRBV12-3/TRBV12-4; CDR3aa: CASSSRGGISYTF; CDR3nt: TGTGCCAGCAGCTCGAGGGGGGGTATAAGCTACACCTTC
d_gene: .; abundance: .; j_gene: TRBJ2-4; v_gene: TRBV20-1; CDR3aa: CSARGLRDTSALAKNIQYF; CDR3nt: TGCAGTGCTAGGGGCCTCCGGGACACATCCGCGCTAGCCAAAAACATTCAGTACTTC
d_gene: TRBD1; abundance: few; j_gene: TRBJ2-3; v_gene: TRBV29-1; CDR3aa: CSVTGTGTDTQYF; CDR3nt: TGCAGCGTAACCGGGACAGGGACAGATACGCAGTATTTT
d_gene: .; abundance: many; j_gene: TRBJ2-5; v_gene: TRBV12-3/TRBV12-4; CDR3aa: CASSLLAVLETQYF; CDR3nt: TGTGCCAGCAGTTTGTTAGCCGTGTTAGAGACCCAGTACTTC
d_gene: TRBD1; abundance: .; j_gene: TRBJ1-6; v_gene: TRBV5-1; CDR3aa: CASSLAPQGANSPLHF; CDR3nt: TGCGCCAGCAGCTTGGCCCCCCAGGGGGCAAACTCACCCCTCCACTTT
d_gene: .; abundance: .; j_gene: TRBJ2-2; v_gene: TRBV24-1; CDR3aa: CATEGANTGELFF; CDR3nt: TGTGCCACTGAAGGGGCTAACACCGGGGAGCTGTTTTTT
d_gene: .; abundance: .; j_gene: TRBJ1-2; v_gene: TRBV7-9; CDR3aa: CASSFPVLVSGYTF; CDR3nt: TGTGCCAGCAGCTTCCCGGTACTTGTATCTGGCTACACCTTC
d_gene: .; abundance: few; j_gene: TRBJ2-3; v_gene: TRBV29-1; CDR3aa: CSVRILGVTDTQYF; CDR3nt: TGCAGCGTACGCATCCTGGGGGTCACAGATACGCAGTATTTT
d_gene: .; abundance: .; j_gene: TRBJ2-4; v_gene: TRBV6-2/TRBV6-3; CDR3aa: CASTPFASKGGVNIQYF; CDR3nt: TGTGCCAGCACTCCCTTCGCCTCCAAAGGAGGGGTAAACATTCAGTACTTC
d_gene: .; abundance: .; j_gene: TRBJ1-4; v_gene: TRBV7-9; CDR3aa: CASSLAALSEKLFF; CDR3nt: TGTGCCAGCAGCTTAGCAGCTTTGTCTGAAAAACTGTTTTTT
d_gene: TRBD1; abundance: .; j_gene: TRBJ2-5; v_gene: TRBV6-5; CDR3aa: CASSYFLPGQGKETQYF; CDR3nt: TGTGCCAGCAGTTACTTTCTACCGGGACAGGGGAAGGAGACCCAGTACTTC
d_gene: TRBD1; abundance: many; j_gene: TRBJ2-3; v_gene: TRBV20-1; CDR3aa: CSANSMTGGTDTQYF; CDR3nt: TGCAGTGCTAACTCGATGACAGGGGGCACAGATACGCAGTATTTT
d_gene: .; abundance: many; j_gene: TRBJ2-3; v_gene: TRBV11-2; CDR3aa: CASRGLRVHTDTQYF; CDR3nt: TGTGCCAGCAGGGGTCTCAGGGTCCACACAGATACGCAGTATTTT
d_gene: TRBD2; abundance: .; j_gene: TRBJ2-5; v_gene: TRBV3-1; CDR3aa: CASTRSSGGKTQYF; CDR3nt: TGTGCCAGCACCCGATCTAGCGGGGGAAAGACCCAGTACTTC
d_gene: TRBD2; abundance: .; j_gene: TRBJ2-1; v_gene: TRBV20-1; CDR3aa: CSANRPRGVSREQFF; CDR3nt: TGCAGTGCCAACCGACCCCGGGGGGTTAGCCGTGAGCAGTTCTTC
d_gene: TRBD2; abundance: .; j_gene: TRBJ2-1; v_gene: TRBV7-2; CDR3aa: CAISGLAGRSSYNEQFF; CDR3nt: TGTGCCATCTCCGGGCTAGCGGGGAGGAGCTCCTACAATGAGCAGTTCTTC
d_gene: .; abundance: .; j_gene: TRBJ2-7; v_gene: TRBV3-1; CDR3aa: CASSQSVRGEQYF; CDR3nt: TGTGCCAGCAGCCAATCGGTTCGGGGAGAGCAGTACTTC
d_gene: .; abundance: .; j_gene: TRBJ2-3; v_gene: TRBV4-2; CDR3aa: CASSQTLSTDTQYF; CDR3nt: TGTGCCAGCAGCCAAACACTGAGCACAGATACGCAGTATTTT
d_gene: .; abundance: many; j_gene: TRBJ2-3; v_gene: TRBV24-1; CDR3aa: CATTPGVSTDTQYF; CDR3nt: TGTGCCACCACCCCCGGGGTATCCACAGATACGCAGTATTTT
d_gene: .; abundance: few; j_gene: TRBJ2-3; v_gene: TRBV5-1; CDR3aa: CASSFLQGRGTQYF; CDR3nt: TGCGCCAGCAGCTTCTTGCAGGGTCGGGGTACGCAGTATTTT
d_gene: TRBD2; abundance: few; j_gene: TRBJ2-1; v_gene: TRBV28; CDR3aa: CASREGLAGISYNEQFF; CDR3nt: TGTGCCAGCAGGGAGGGACTAGCGGGGATCTCCTACAATGAGCAGTTCTTC